This TCR beta chain was identified in a study of control samples from healthy donors and cancer patients. The protocol was immunoSEQ multiplex PCR, while the TCRdb copy is restricted to in-frame clones and leaves out a portion. The sample carries 120,000 to 150,000 clones, 80% to 95% recorded once. Germline CDR1 and CDR2: SGHNT and YENEEA. Trimming at V came to 5 bases and at J to 1 base, leaving 3 bases not matched to a gene. CDR3 size: 14 residues. This chain connects TRBV11-3 to TRBJ1-1, with 8 bases that match TRBD1. Sample: blood. The receptor was derived from a man aged 30-40 years in good health. CDR3 sequence (DNA): TGTGCCAGCAGCGCGGGACAGGCGAACACTGAAGCTTTCTTT. Translated, it gives CASSAGQANTEAFF.